Listed here are 12 T cell receptor beta chains from one sample, sequenced in a study of blood T cell repertoires in COVID-19. Sequenced by immunoSEQ multiplex PCR; TCRdb stores in-frame clones only, minus some. The data show 80,000 to 130,000 clones, about nine tenths seen once. Sample: peripheral blood. These receptor sequences come from a man aged 55 to 69 with acute or convalescent COVID-19.

This clone was picked up one time. V and J are TRBV6-1 and TRBJ2-3; D possibly corresponds to TRBD2 (6 bases). Germline V gives CDR1 MNHNS, CDR2 SASEGT. V lost 1 base and J lost 2, with 10 bases in between. The CDR3 contains 15 residues. The CDR3 DNA follows: TGTGCCAGCAGTGAAGGGGCGGGATCCACAGATACGCAGTATTTT. Translation gives CASSEGAGSTDTQYF.

This rearrangement joins TRBV27 to TRBJ2-6; perhaps TRBD2 as D (6 bases). Germline lookup yields CDR1 MNHEY and CDR2 SMNVEV (reference sequence). Trimming removed 6 bases from V and 1 base from J, with 13 bases in between. There are 16 residues in the CDR3. The CDR3 region is CASRSDYGSGANVLTF. In nucleotides, the CDR3 is TGTGCCAGCAGATCGGACTATGGGTCTGGGGCCAACGTCCTGACTTTC.

The V call is TRBV7-9, the J call TRBJ1-5, with D perhaps matching TRBD1 (6 bases). With 4 bases removed from V and 6 bases from J, the gap between germline ends came to 7 bases. CDR3 length: 12 residues. The germline V gene encodes CDR1 SEHNR and CDR2 FQNEAQ (reference sequence). Written as DNA, the CDR3 is TGTGCCAGCAGCTCACAGGGTCAGCCCCAGCATTTT. Protein: CASSSQGQPQHF.

This chain connects TRBV2 to TRBJ1-5; maybe TRBD1 (5 bases). The V and J ends lost 2 bases and 2 bases respectively, with 19 bases between them. The length of the CDR3 is 18 residues. CDR1 and CDR2 from the germline V gene are SNHLY and FYNNEI. The CDR3 loop reads CASSETPLGRDGNQPQHF. The DNA of the CDR3 is TGTGCCAGCAGTGAAACCCCCCTGGGCAGGGATGGCAATCAGCCCCAGCATTTT.

This clone was picked up one time. The chain recombines TRBV5-4 with TRBJ2-2, with 12 bases matching TRBD2. V dropped 5 bases and J dropped 3; count of bases not matched to a gene: 5. Germline lookup yields CDR1 SGHNT and CDR2 YYREEE (reference sequence). CDR3 length: 16 residues. This chain's CDR3 is CASRPLAGGDTGELFF. CDR3 DNA sequence: TGTGCCAGCAGGCCACTAGCGGGAGGAGACACCGGGGAGCTGTTTTTT.

The chain is built from TRBV7-3 and TRBJ1-1; weak D call: TRBD1 (6 bases). V was trimmed by 1 base and J by 3 bases, leaving 9 bases between them. The CDR3 covers 14 residues. Germline V gene sequence: CDR1 SGHTA, CDR2 FQGTGA. The CDR3 bases are TGTGCCAGCAGCTTAAGGGAGGGGGACACTGAAGCTTTCTTT. Its protein product is CASSLREGDTEAFF.

This clone was counted once. This sequence joins TRBV19 and TRBJ1-3, with D possibly TRBD1 on 5 matching bases. This CDR3 comprises 15 residues. V was cut by 4 bases and J by 2 bases, with 12 bases left in between. Germline lookup yields CDR1 LNHDA and CDR2 SQIVND (reference sequence). In DNA form, the CDR3 reads TGTGCCAGTAGTACCGTGGGGGGGGCTGGAAACACCATATATTTT. It is translated as CASSTVGGAGNTIYF.

This clone was seen a single time. The chain couples TRBV2 to TRBJ1-5, with 7 bases identical to TRBD1. Germline V lookup: CDR1 SNHLY, CDR2 FYNNEI. This CDR3 has 13 residues. V lost 9 bases to trimming and J lost 9 bases; unmatched junction nucleotides: 11. CDR3 DNA sequence: TGTGCCAGTGGGACAGTCGAGAGTGGGCCCCAGCATTTT. Translated, it gives CASGTVESGPQHF.

Comments on this clone: This sample includes further DNA sequences coding for the same CDR3. The chain is built from TRBV18 and TRBJ1-5, with 9 bases that match TRBD1. The CDR3 is 14 residues long. J was trimmed by 4 bases and V by 6 bases; bases with no gene match: 4. CDR1 KGHSH and CDR2 LQKENI come from the germline V gene. CDR3 region: CASSPGQGNQPQHF. The CDR3, as DNA: TGTGCCAGCTCCCCGGGACAGGGTAATCAGCCCCAGCATTTT.

The gene calls are TRBV19 and TRBJ2-7; 7 bases map to TRBD1. Germline CDR1 is LNHDA and CDR2 is SQIVND (reference sequence). V lost 8 bases and J lost 3; bases outside the gene matches: 7. The CDR3 runs 13 residues. CDR3 coding DNA: TGTGCCAGTGGTCGACAGGGATACTACGAGCAGTACTTC. It encodes CASGRQGYYEQYF.

The chain links TRBV7-9 to TRBJ2-2; D ambiguous. This CDR3 has 15 amino acids. Germline V lookup: CDR1 SEHNR, CDR2 FQNEAQ (reference sequence). Trimming took 5 bases from V and 4 from J, leaving 14 bases between them. The CDR3 bases are TGTGCCAGCAGCAGACTTCCTTCCGGCACCGGGGAGCTGTTTTTT. The encoded protein is CASSRLPSGTGELFF.

The chain combines TRBV6-4 with TRBJ2-2; D is possibly TRBD1 (6 bases). The ends were cut back, 10 bases at V and 5 bases at J, with 14 bases in the middle. The CDR3 runs to 13 residues. The germline gives CDR1 MRHNA, CDR2 SNTAGT. CDR3 in DNA: TGTGCCACGAGCAAGAGGGGGACCGGGGAGCTGTTTTTT. Its translation is CATSKRGTGELFF.